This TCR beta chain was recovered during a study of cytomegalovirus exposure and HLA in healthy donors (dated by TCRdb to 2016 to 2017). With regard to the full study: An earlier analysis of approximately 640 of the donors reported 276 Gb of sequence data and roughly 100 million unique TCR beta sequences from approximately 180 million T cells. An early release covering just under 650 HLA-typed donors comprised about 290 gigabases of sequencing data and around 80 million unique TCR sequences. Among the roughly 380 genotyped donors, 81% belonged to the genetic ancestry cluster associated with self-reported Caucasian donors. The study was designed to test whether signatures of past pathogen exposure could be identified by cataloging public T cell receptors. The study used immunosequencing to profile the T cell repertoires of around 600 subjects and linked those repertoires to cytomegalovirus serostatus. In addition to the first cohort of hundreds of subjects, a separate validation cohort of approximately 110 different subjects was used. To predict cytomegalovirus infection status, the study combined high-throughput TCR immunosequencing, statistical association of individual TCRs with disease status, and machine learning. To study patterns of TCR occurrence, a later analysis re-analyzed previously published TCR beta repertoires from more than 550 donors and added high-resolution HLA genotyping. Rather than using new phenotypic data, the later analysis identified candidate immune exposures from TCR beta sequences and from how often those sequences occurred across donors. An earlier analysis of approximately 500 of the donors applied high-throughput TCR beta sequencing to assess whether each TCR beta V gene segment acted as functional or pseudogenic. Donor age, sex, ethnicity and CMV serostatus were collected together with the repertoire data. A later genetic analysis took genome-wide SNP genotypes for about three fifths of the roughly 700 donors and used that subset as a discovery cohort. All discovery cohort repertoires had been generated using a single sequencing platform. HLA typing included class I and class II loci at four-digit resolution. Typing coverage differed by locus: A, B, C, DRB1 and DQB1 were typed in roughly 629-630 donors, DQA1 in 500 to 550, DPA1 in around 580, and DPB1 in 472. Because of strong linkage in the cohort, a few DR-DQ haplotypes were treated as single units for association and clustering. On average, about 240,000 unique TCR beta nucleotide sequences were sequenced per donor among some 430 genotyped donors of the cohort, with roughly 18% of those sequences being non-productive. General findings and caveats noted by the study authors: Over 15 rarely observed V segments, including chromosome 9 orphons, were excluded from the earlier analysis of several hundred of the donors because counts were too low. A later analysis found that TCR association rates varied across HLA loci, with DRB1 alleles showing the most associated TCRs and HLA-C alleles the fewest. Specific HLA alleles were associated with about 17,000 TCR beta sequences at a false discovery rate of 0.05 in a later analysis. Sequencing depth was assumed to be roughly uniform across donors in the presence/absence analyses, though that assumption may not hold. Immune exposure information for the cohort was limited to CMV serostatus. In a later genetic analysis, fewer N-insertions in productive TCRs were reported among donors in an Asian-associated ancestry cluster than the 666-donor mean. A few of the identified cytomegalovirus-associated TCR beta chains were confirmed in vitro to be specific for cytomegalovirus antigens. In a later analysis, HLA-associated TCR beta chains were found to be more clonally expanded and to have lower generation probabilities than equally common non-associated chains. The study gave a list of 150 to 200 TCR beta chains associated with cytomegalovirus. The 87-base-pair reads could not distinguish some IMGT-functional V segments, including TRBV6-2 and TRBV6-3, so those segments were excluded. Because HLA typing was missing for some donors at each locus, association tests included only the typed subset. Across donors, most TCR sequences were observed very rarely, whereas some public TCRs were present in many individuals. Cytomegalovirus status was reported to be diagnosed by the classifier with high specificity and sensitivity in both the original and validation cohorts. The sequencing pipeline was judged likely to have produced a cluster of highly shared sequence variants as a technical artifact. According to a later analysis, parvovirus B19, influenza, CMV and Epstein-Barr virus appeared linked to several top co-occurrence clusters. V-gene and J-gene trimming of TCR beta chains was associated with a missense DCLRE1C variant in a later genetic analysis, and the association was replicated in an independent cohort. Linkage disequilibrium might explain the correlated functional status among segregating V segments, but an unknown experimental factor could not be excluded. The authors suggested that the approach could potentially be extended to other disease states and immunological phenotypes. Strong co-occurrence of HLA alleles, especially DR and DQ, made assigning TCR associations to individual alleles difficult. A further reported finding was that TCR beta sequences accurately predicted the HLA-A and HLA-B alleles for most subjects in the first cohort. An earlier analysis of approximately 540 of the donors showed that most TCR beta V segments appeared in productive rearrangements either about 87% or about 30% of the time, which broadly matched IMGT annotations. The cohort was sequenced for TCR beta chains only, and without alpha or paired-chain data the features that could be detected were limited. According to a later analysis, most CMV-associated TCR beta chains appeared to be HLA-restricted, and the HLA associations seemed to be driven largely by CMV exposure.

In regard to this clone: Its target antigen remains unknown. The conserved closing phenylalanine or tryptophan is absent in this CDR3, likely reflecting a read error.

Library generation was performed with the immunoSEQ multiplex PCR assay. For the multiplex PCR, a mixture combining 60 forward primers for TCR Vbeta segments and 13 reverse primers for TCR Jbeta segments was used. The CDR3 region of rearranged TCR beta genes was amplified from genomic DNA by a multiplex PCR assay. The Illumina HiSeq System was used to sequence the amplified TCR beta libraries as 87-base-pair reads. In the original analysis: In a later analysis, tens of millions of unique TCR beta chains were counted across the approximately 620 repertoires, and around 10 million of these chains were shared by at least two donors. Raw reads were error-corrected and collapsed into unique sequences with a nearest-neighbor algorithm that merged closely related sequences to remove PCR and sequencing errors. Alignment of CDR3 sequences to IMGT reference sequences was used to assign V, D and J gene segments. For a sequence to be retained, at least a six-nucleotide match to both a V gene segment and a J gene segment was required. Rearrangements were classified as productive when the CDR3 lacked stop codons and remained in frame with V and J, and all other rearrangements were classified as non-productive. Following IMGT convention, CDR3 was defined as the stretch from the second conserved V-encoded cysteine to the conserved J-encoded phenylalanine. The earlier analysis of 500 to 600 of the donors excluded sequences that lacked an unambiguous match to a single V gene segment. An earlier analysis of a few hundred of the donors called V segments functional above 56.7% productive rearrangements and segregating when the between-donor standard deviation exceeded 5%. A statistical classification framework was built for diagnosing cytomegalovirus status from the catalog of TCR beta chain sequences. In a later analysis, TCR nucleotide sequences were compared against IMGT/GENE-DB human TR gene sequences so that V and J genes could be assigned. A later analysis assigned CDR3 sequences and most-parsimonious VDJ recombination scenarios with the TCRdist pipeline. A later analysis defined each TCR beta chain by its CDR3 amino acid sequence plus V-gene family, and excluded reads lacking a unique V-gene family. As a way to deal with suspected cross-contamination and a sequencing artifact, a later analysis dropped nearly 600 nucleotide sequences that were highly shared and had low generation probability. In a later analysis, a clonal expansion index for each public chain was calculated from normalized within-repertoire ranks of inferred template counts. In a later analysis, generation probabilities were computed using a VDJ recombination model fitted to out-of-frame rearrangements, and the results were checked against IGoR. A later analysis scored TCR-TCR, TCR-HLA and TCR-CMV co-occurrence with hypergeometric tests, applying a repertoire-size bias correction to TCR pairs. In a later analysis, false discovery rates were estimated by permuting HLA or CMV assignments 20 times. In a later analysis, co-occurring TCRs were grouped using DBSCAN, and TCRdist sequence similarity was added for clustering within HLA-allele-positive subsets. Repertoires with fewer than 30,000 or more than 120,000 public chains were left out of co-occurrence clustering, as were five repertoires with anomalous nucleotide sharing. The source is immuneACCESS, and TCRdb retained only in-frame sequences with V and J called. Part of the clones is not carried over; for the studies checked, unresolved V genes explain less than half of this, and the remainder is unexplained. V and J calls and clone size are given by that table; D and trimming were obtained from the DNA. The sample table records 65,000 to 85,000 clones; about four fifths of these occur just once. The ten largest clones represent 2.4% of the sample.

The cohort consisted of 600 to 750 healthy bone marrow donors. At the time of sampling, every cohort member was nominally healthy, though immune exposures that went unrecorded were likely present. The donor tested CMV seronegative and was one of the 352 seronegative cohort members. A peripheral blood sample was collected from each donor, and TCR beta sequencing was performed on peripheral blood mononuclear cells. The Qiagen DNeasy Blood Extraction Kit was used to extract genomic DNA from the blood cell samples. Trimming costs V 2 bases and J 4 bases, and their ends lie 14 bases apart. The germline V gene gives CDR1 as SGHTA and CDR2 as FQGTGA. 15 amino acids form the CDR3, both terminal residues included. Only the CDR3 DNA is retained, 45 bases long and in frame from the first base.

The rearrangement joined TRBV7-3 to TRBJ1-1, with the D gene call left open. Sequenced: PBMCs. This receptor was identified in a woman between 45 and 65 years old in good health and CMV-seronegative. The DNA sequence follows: TGTGCCAGCAGCTTATCCCACGGCCGAGGCACTGAAGCTTTCGTT. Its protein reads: CASSLSHGRGTEAFV.